The present entry profiles one T cell receptor (beta chain) with its context. The record originates from a study of blood T cell repertoires in COVID-19. The authors' processing: Estimation of nucleated cell counts relied on the amplification of reference gene primers. Sequenced by immunoSEQ multiplex PCR; TCRdb stores in-frame clones only, minus some. V, J and clone size reflect that table, while D and trimming were determined from the DNA. This repertoire shows fewer than 400,000 clones, over 70% found once; its top ten account for 5%. This CDR3 region has 17 residues. J was trimmed by 3 bases and V by 9 bases; bases with no gene match: 16. Germline loops: CDR1 SGHNT, CDR2 YENEEA.

The sequenced sample consisted of PBMCs or T cells enriched from blood (not recorded which). J is TRBJ2-3 and V is TRBV11-3, with 9 nucleotides matching TRBD1. The receptor's source is a young man who had recovered from COVID-19. For the CDR3, the DNA is TGTGCCAGTAGCGAAACAGGGGGCGAGGGCTGGACAGATACGCAGTATTTT. Its protein is CASSETGGEGWTDTQYF.